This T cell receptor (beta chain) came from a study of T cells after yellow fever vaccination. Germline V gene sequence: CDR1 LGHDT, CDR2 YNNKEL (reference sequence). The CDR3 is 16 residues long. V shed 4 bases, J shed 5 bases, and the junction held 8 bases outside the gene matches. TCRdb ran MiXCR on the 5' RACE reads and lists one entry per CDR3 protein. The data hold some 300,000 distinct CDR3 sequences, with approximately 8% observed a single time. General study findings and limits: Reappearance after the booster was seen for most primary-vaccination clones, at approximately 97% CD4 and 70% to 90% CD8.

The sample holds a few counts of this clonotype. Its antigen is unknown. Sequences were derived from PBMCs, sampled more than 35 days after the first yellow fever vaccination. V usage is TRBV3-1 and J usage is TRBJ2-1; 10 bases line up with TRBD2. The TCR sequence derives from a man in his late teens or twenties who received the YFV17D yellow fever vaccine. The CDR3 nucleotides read TGTGCCAGCAGCCCAACCACTAGCGGGGCAAACAATGAGCAGTTCTTC. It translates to CASSPTTSGANNEQFF.